A single sample gave rise to the 17 T cell receptor beta chains below, sequenced in a study of HIV-infected children after antiretroviral therapy interruption. Treatment denoted: PENTA 11 planned treatment interruption arm or continuous ART arm. The TCR library was built from RNA with a 3' RACE protocol and unique molecular identifiers. TCRdb used MiXCR to reprocess the 3' RACE reads, holding one entry per CDR3 protein. The sample lists roughly 46,000 distinct CDR3 sequences, roughly 4.5% seen once, with almost 0.7% in the top ten. The material was CD45RA+ CD4+ T cells from PBMCs, pooled from several time points, obtained from a donor given antiretroviral therapy, either interrupted or continuous. Described subset: naive CD4+ CD45RA+ CD45RO- T cells. These receptors were obtained from a pool of human donors with HIV.

This clonotype was observed many times. The J gene is TRBJ2-7, the V gene TRBV6-1; the match to TRBD1 covers 8 bases. Germline V gene lookup returns CDR1 MNHNS and CDR2 SASEGT. V lost 2 bases and J lost 9; bases outside the gene matches: 6. The CDR3 spans 13 residues. The CDR3 nucleotides are TGTGCCAGCAGTGAACAGGGGGCCAGTGGGCAGTACTTC. Its protein product is CASSEQGASGQYF.

This clonotype was detected ten times or more. The J gene is TRBJ2-7, the V gene TRBV2; no firm D call. The ends were cut back, 5 bases at V and 6 bases at J, with 8 bases in the middle. Germline V gene data show CDR1 as SNHLY and CDR2 as FYNNEI. CDR3 length: 11 residues. The DNA for the CDR3 is TGTGCCAGCAGTACAGAGGTCGAGCAGTACTTC. It specifies CASSTEVEQYF. Combining the CDR3 with reference TRBV2 and TRBJ2-7 gives the whole variable domain EPEVTQTPSHQVTQMGQEVILRCVPISNHLYFYWYRQILGQKVEFLVSFYNNEISEKSEIFDDQFSVERPDGSNFTLKIRSTKLEDSAMYFCASSTEVEQYFGPGTRLTVT.

V is TRBV6-5 and J is TRBJ2-2; no firm D call. The germline V gene has CDR1 MNHEY and CDR2 SVGAGI. The CDR3 has 13 amino acids. V shed 11 bases and J shed 0 bases, with 10 bases lying between them. The CDR3 loop reads CASTRTNTGELFF. The CDR3 DNA sequence: TGTGCCTCGACTCGGACGAACACCGGGGAGCTGTTTTTT.

This clonotype was seen ten or more times. The chain is built from TRBV28 and TRBJ2-7, with D possibly called TRBD1 or TRBD2 (5 bases each). Trimming pared 5 bases from V and 4 bases from J, leaving 15 bases between. The CDR3 length is 14 residues. The germline V gene has CDR1 MDHEN and CDR2 SYDVKM. The CDR3 bases are TGTGCCAGCAGTCCTCCGGGACCGATTTACGAGCAGTACTTC. This gives the protein CASSPPGPIYEQYF.

This clonotype has just a few counts. V gene TRBV3-1 combines with J gene TRBJ2-3; D remains unclear. Germline V CDR1 and CDR2: LGHDT, YNNKEL (reference sequence). Trimming left V 0 bases short and J 3 bases short, with 1 base between. The CDR3 runs 12 residues. CDR3 protein: CASSQETDTQYF. CDR3 sequence (DNA): TGTGCCAGCAGCCAAGAAACAGATACGCAGTATTTT.

This clonotype occurred many times. The genes are TRBV20-1 and TRBJ1-1; 11 positions match TRBD1. The V and J ends lost 2 bases and 8 bases, in that order; junction bases with no gene match: 10. The germline CDR1 and CDR2 sequences are DFQATT and SNEGSKA (reference sequence). The CDR3 has 15 residues. The CDR3 bases are TGCAGTGCTAGAATGGCCGTCGGACAGGGGGCGGAAGCTTTCTTT. Translating gives CSARMAVGQGAEAFF.

This chain connects TRBV7-2 to TRBJ1-2; D gene unclear. Germline CDR1 reads SGHTA; CDR2 reads FQGNSA. The CDR3 length is 14 residues. V shed 6 bases and J shed 2 bases, with 13 bases lying between them. The CDR3 region has the DNA TGTGCCAGCAGTAATTCCGGGCGAAACTATGGCTACACCTTC. Its protein product is CASSNSGRNYGYTF.

This clonotype was counted a few times. The chain combines TRBV5-1 with TRBJ2-1; TRBD2 aligns across 10 bases. This CDR3 is built from 15 residues. The J segment lost 3 bases and the V segment lost 4 bases, leaving 4 bases of the junction unmatched. Germline V gene lookup returns CDR1 SGHRS and CDR2 YFSETQ. DNA of the CDR3: TGCGCCAGCAGCCAGAGCGGGGGGGACTACAATGAGCAGTTCTTC. Encoded protein: CASSQSGGDYNEQFF.

This clonotype was counted ten times or more. V gene TRBV18 combines with J gene TRBJ1-3; D is unclear. CDR3 length: 15 residues. Germline V lookup: CDR1 KGHSH, CDR2 LQKENI. Between the trimmed V and J ends, which lost 4 bases and 8 bases, there was a span of 18 bases. The CDR3 region has the DNA TGTGCCAGCTCACGCCGGGGTCCGGAACTAGACACCATATATTTT. Its translation: CASSRRGPELDTIYF.

This clonotype was detected a few times. The chain joins TRBV2 to TRBJ2-2; 7 nucleotides match TRBD1. This CDR3 comprises 16 residues. Unmatched junction bases numbered 7, after V lost 6 bases and J lost 0 bases. The V gene's germline CDR1 is SNHLY and CDR2 FYNNEI. The CDR3 region has the DNA TGTGCCAGCAGCGGGTACAGGGGAACGAACACCGGGGAGCTGTTTTTT. Its protein is CASSGYRGTNTGELFF.

In this sample, this clonotype turned up a few times. The J gene is TRBJ1-1, the V gene TRBV20-1; D ambiguous. V shed 5 bases and J shed 4 bases, with 11 bases lying between them. CDR1 is DFQATT and CDR2 is SNEGSKA in the germline V gene (reference sequence). The CDR3 has 12 residues. CDR3 in amino acids: CSAGPVGTEAFF. In nucleotides, the CDR3 is TGCAGTGCTGGTCCGGTCGGCACTGAAGCTTTCTTT.

This clonotype was detected ten times or more. This chain connects TRBV28 to TRBJ2-7; TRBD1 matches 8 bases. The CDR3 is 11 amino acids. Germline V gene lookup returns CDR1 MDHEN and CDR2 SYDVKM. Germline trimming cut 8 bases from V and 5 bases from J; bases unmatched to any gene: 2. This CDR3 reads CASQGAHEQYF. DNA for the CDR3: TGTGCCAGCCAGGGGGCCCACGAGCAGTACTTC.

By proportion, this clonotype is medium-sized. This chain joins TRBV20-1 and TRBJ2-1; 9 bases map to TRBD2. V gave up 0 bases and J gave up 8 bases; unmatched junction bases: 8. From germline, CDR1 is DFQATT and CDR2 SNEGSKA (reference sequence). CDR3 size: 15 residues. Here the CDR3 reads CSARDPSGDDDEQFF. The CDR3, as DNA: TGCAGTGCTAGAGACCCTAGCGGGGACGATGATGAGCAGTTCTTC.

This clonotype was recorded at least ten times. This chain connects TRBV5-1 to TRBJ1-2; maybe TRBD1 (6 bases). This CDR3 has 12 residues. The V end lost 4 bases, the J end lost 5 bases, and 9 bases lay between the germline ends. CDR1 and CDR2 from the germline V gene are SGHRS and YFSETQ. CDR3 in DNA: TGCGCCAGCAGCGAAGGACAGTATGGCTACACCTTC. This codes for CASSEGQYGYTF.

This clonotype came up many times. The genes are TRBV18 and TRBJ1-1, with TRBD1 matching over 8 bases. Germline lookup yields CDR1 KGHSH and CDR2 LQKENI. The CDR3 is 14 residues long. Losses at the gene ends were 4 bases for V and 6 bases for J; bases not matched to a gene: 7. The CDR3 spells CASSLRGQEAEAFF. The CDR3, as DNA: TGTGCCAGCTCACTCAGGGGGCAAGAGGCTGAAGCTTTCTTT. The full variable domain, in which reference TRBV18 and TRBJ1-1 provide the parts outside the CDR3, is NAGVMQNPRHLVRRRGQEARLRCSPMKGHSHVYWYRQLPEEGLKFMVYLQKENIIDESGMPKERFSAEFPKEGPSILRIQQVVRGDSAAYFCASSLRGQEAEAFFGQGTRLTVV.

The sample holds many counts of this clonotype. This chain uses TRBV19 with TRBJ2-1, with 7 positions matching TRBD2. The CDR3 covers 15 residues. Germline CDR1 and CDR2: LNHDA and SQIVND (reference sequence). V shed 3 bases and J 0 bases; nucleotides not matched to a gene: 2. The CDR3 DNA follows: TGTGCCAGTAGTATCGGGGACTACTCCTACAATGAGCAGTTCTTC. Its protein is CASSIGDYSYNEQFF. Variable domain in full (rest from reference TRBV19 and TRBJ2-1): DGGITQSPKYLFRKEGQNVTLSCEQNLNHDAMYWYRQDPGQGLRLIYYSQIVNDFQKGDIAEGYSVSREKKESFPLTVTSAQKNPTAFYLCASSIGDYSYNEQFFGPGTRLTVL.

This clonotype has at least ten counts. The CDR3, as DNA: TGTGCCTGGAGGTTCTTTGCGGAAACAGATACGCAGTATTTT. This sequence encodes CAWRFFAETDTQYF. The genes are TRBV30 and TRBJ2-3; D is ambiguous. The CDR3 totals 14 residues. V lost 3 bases and J lost 3, with 13 bases in between. The germline CDR1 and CDR2 sequences are GTSNPN and SVGIG (reference sequence).